The present T cell receptor beta chain was sequenced within a study of molecular identifiers for immune sequencing clone quantification. Notes on this clonotype: Its antigen is not identified.

Study-wide points: Because of identical TCR molecules sharing a barcode, sizes of highly expanded clones could be underestimated.

Germline CDR1 is LGHNA and CDR2 is YSLEER. Trimming cost V 0 bases and J 2 bases; bases outside gene matches: 5. The CDR3 loop spans 18 amino acids. MiXCR was run by TCRdb on the PCR reads, yielding one entry per CDR3 protein. This sample carries about 510,000 distinct CDR3 sequences, about a fifth of them seen once, and the ten largest clones take 0.7% to 0.95%. The sequence came from a human donor in good health. Some libraries in this study had Jurkat cell RNA spiked in. Sequencing used naive CD8+ T cells from blood, with Jurkat cell RNA spiked in. Subset of the sample: FACS-sorted CD8+CD4-CCR7+CD45RA+ naive T cells. This chain connects TRBV4-3 to TRBJ2-1; 12 bases line up with TRBD2. The DNA for the CDR3 is TGCGCCAGCAGCCAAGATTTTACTAGCGGGGGGACCTACAATGAGCAGTTCTTC. It encodes CASSQDFTSGGTYNEQFF.